This T cell receptor beta chain was documented in a study of blood T cell repertoires in COVID-19. TCRdb keeps only in-frame clones here, not all; method: immunoSEQ multiplex PCR. The top ten clones hold approximately 6.6% of a sample with around 58,000 clones, about 90% of them seen once. Only one count was recorded for this clone. This CDR3 spans 14 amino acids. The clonotype originates from a woman aged 55-70 years with active or convalescent COVID-19. The V and J genes are TRBV21-1 and TRBJ1-1; the table assigns TRBD1, which was not confirmed against the DNA. TRBV21-1 is an annotated pseudogene. The sequencing sample was made of peripheral blood. The CDR3 here is CASSKPGGRTEAFF. DNA for the CDR3: TGTGCCAGCAGCAAGCCAGGGGGGCGTACTGAAGCTTTCTTT.